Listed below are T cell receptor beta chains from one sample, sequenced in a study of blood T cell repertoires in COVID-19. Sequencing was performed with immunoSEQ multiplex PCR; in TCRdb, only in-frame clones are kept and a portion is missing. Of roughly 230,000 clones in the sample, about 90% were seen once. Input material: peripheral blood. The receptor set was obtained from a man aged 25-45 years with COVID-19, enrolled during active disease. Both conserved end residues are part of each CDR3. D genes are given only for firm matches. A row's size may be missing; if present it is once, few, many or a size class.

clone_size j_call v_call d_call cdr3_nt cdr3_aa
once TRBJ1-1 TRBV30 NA TGTGCCTGGAGACAGGGTTTGGGCACTGAAGCTTTCTTT CAWRQGLGTEAFF
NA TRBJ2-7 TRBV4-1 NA TGCGCCAGCAGCCTTACTGAAGTCGACTACGAGCAGTACTTC CASSLTEVDYEQYF
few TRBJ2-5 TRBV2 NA TGTGCCAGTCTAGCGTTGGAGACCCAGTACTTC CASLALETQYF
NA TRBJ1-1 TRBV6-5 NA TGTGCCAGCAGGGCTCCCGGGGTCGTGGACACTGAAGCTTTCTTT CASRAPGVVDTEAFF
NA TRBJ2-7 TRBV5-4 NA TGTGCCAGCAGCTTGGAGGCAGGGGGGAACTACGAGCAGTACTTC CASSLEAGGNYEQYF
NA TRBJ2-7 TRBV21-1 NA TGTGCCAGCATCAGACGGGACAGGGGGCACTACGAGCAGTACTTC CASIRRDRGHYEQYF
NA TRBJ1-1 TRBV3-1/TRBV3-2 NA TGTGCCAGCAGCCAAGTCGGCGGGAACACTGAAGCTTTCTTT CASSQVGGNTEAFF
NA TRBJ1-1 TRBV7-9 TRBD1 TGTGCCAGCAGCTCAACTAGTGAGGGGGCGCGGATGTTTGCTTTCTTT CASSSTSEGARMFAFF
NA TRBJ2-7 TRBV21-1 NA TGTGCCAGCAGCAAAGAGGGTAGCGGGGGCCTCGGGTACGAGCAGTACTTC CASSKEGSGGLGYEQYF
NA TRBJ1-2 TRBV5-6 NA TGTGCCAGCAGCTTATATACACACGACTATGGCTACACCTTC CASSLYTHDYGYTF
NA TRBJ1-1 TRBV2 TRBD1 TGTGCCAGCATTCCCGGCGACAGGGCGAACACTGAAGCTTTCTTT CASIPGDRANTEAFF
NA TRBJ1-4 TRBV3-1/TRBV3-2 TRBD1 TGTGCCAGCAGCGAGCCGGGACAGTTAGAAAAACTGTTTTTT CASSEPGQLEKLFF
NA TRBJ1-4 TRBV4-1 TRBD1 TGCGCCAGCAGCCAGGGACAGGAGGAGAAAAAACTGTTTTTT CASSQGQEEKKLFF
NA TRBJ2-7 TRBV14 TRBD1 TGTGCCAGCAGCCTAGGGACAGGATTCGCCTACGAGCAGTACTTC CASSLGTGFAYEQYF
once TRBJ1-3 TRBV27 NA TGTGCCAGCAGTCCCGAGGAAACTGGAAACACCATATATTTT CASSPEETGNTIYF
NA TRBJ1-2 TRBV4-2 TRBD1 TGTGCCAGCAGCCAACCCGGGACAGGGTTGCCTGGCTACACCTTC CASSQPGTGLPGYTF
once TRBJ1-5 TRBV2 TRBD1 TGTGCCACCCGGTCGGAGACAGGGGGTAATCAGCCCCAGCATTTT CATRSETGGNQPQHF
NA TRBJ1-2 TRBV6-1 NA TGTGCCAGCAGTGAAATGGACAGCCAGGGCTACACCTTC CASSEMDSQGYTF
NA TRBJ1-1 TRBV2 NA TGTGCCAGCATACCACAGGGGAACACTGAAGCTTTCTTT CASIPQGNTEAFF
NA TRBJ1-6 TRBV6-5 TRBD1 TGTGCCAGCAGTCACGACAGGGACCCTAATTCACCCCTCCACTTT CASSHDRDPNSPLHF
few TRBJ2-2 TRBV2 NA TGTGCCAGCAGGAGTACAGGGCACACCGGGGAGCTGTTTTTT CASRSTGHTGELFF
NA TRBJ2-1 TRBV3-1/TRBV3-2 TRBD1 TGTGCCAGCACACAGGGGATATCCTACAATGAGCAGTTCTTC CASTQGISYNEQFF
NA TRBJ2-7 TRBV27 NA TGTGCCAGCAGTTTAAACCCTCTGTTGGGGGCCCCCTCTGAGCAGTACTTC CASSLNPLLGAPSEQYF